The next 14 T cell receptor beta chains were all read from a single sample in a study of cytomegalovirus exposure and HLA in healthy donors. In the PCR, 60 Vbeta and 13 Jbeta primers were used. Produced via immunoSEQ multiplex PCR; TCRdb's table is partial and in-frame only. This sample has some 150,000 clones, with about 10% found just once. The sequencing input was PBMCs. These receptors all come from a middle-aged woman in good health and CMV-seropositive.

This sequence joins TRBV19 and TRBJ1-2, with D hard to call. This CDR3 is built from 13 residues. Germline V gene sequence: CDR1 LNHDA, CDR2 SQIVND (reference sequence). Deletions cut 3 bases from V and 8 bases from J, with 13 bases between. CDR3 DNA sequence: TGTGCCAGTAGTATCTCGGCAGGATGGGGCTACACCTTC. It is translated as CASSISAGWGYTF. Combining the CDR3 with reference TRBV19 and TRBJ1-2 gives the whole variable domain DGGITQSPKYLFRKEGQNVTLSCEQNLNHDAMYWYRQDPGQGLRLIYYSQIVNDFQKGDIAEGYSVSREKKESFPLTVTSAQKNPTAFYLCASSISAGWGYTFGSGTRLTVV.

The genes are TRBV4-1 and TRBJ1-3; 9 bases fit TRBD1. Losses at the gene ends were 3 bases for V and 3 bases for J; bases not matched to a gene: 18. Germline V lookup: CDR1 MGHRA, CDR2 YSYEKL. This CDR3 is built from 20 residues. The CDR3 DNA reads TGCGCCAGCAGCCAGGGGACAGGGCCCCTCTGGCTACGCCGTGGAAACACCATATATTTT. It translates to CASSQGTGPLWLRRGNTIYF.

The chain carries TRBV11-1 and TRBJ2-7, with D tentatively TRBD1 (5 bases). The germline V gene encodes CDR1 SGHAT and CDR2 FQDESV (reference sequence). The CDR3 is made up of 14 amino acids. Deletions cut 2 bases from V and 6 bases from J, with 14 bases between. The CDR3 sequence is CASSLQDIPSEQYF. For the CDR3, the DNA is TGTGCCAGCAGCTTACAGGACATTCCCTCCGAGCAGTACTTC. Drawing the rest from reference TRBV11-1 and TRBJ2-7, the complete variable domain is EAEVAQSPRYKITEKSQAVAFWCDPISGHATLYWYRQILGQGPELLVQFQDESVVDDSQLPKDRFSAERLKGVDSTLKIQPAELGDSAMYLCASSLQDIPSEQYFGPGTRLTVT.

This chain uses TRBV5-1 with TRBJ2-2, with D maybe TRBD1 (5 bases). With 7 bases removed from V and 7 bases from J, the gap between germline ends came to 20 bases. The CDR3 runs 15 residues. Germline CDR1 and CDR2: SGHRS and YFSETQ. The DNA for the CDR3 is TGCGCCAGCTCAGCAGGGCAGGGTATGAACGGGGAGCTGTTTTTT. Its protein product is CASSAGQGMNGELFF.

This clone was picked up a small number of times. The V call is TRBV6-1, the J call TRBJ2-7; TRBD2 agrees at 7 bases. CDR1 is MNHNS and CDR2 is SASEGT in the germline V gene. The CDR3 extends over 15 amino acids. With 5 bases clipped from V and 1 base from J, the junction kept 8 bases outside the gene matches. For the CDR3, the DNA is TGTGCCAGCAGTAACCTCGGCGGGGGTTCCTACGAGCAGTACTTC. Translating it yields CASSNLGGGSYEQYF.

The J gene is TRBJ2-7, the V gene TRBV11-3, with a possible D match to TRBD1 (5 bases). Germline V gene data show CDR1 as SGHNT and CDR2 as YENEEA. V was clipped by 5 bases and J by 2 bases, with 13 bases between them. There are 14 residues in the CDR3. CDR3 DNA: TGTGCCAGCAGCACACGGACACCTCCCTACGAGCAGTACTTC. Its translation: CASSTRTPPYEQYF. Filled out from reference TRBV11-3 and TRBJ2-7, the complete variable domain reads EAGVVQSPRYKIIEKKQPVAFWCNPISGHNTLYWYLQNLGQGPELLIRYENEEAVDDSQLPKDRFSAERLKGVDSTLKIQPAELGDSAVYLCASSTRTPPYEQYFGPGTRLTVT.

This chain connects TRBV10-2 to TRBJ1-2; TRBD1 matches 9 bases. Germline V lookup: CDR1 WSHSY, CDR2 SAAADI. J was trimmed by 3 bases and V by 11 bases; bases with no gene match: 10. The CDR3 sequence is 14 residues long. CDR3 loop: CAGTDRGRDYGYTF. CDR3 DNA: TGCGCCGGCACCGACAGGGGGAGGGACTATGGCTACACCTTC.

The rearrangement joins TRBV18 to TRBJ2-5, with TRBD2 matching 7 bases. This CDR3 comprises 15 residues. Trimming cost V 1 base and J 4 bases; bases outside gene matches: 6. The germline V gene encodes CDR1 KGHSH and CDR2 LQKENI. The CDR3 region is CASSPQRGAPETQYF. The CDR3 DNA is TGTGCCAGCTCACCACAGCGGGGAGCCCCAGAGACCCAGTACTTC.

CDR3: CASSRGQGSVGNEQFF. The CDR3 nucleotides are TGTGCCAGCAGCCGGGGACAGGGGTCAGTAGGCAATGAGCAGTTCTTC. The chain couples TRBV11-3 to TRBJ2-1; 10 bases fit TRBD1. J gave up 6 bases and V 5 bases, and 10 bases lay outside the gene matches. The germline CDR1 and CDR2 sequences are SGHNT and YENEEA. The CDR3 runs to 16 residues.

This clone was picked up a small number of times. V gene TRBV6-6 combines with J gene TRBJ1-1; a weak D match, TRBD1 (6 bases). Trimming cost V 2 bases and J 9 bases, with 16 bases left between them. CDR1 is MNHNY and CDR2 is SVGAGI in the germline V gene (reference sequence). CDR3 length equals 14 residues. Here the CDR3 reads CASSYGGAHEQAFF. The CDR3 nucleotides read TGTGCCAGCAGTTACGGGGGGGCCCACGAGCAAGCTTTCTTT.

The genes are TRBV5-5 and TRBJ1-2; 9 nucleotides match TRBD1. Germline V gene lookup returns CDR1 SGHKS and CDR2 YYEKEE (reference sequence). This CDR3 has 16 amino acids. The V segment lost 0 bases and the J segment 6 bases; nucleotides outside the gene matches: 9. The CDR3 coding sequence is TGTGCCAGCAGCTTGGAGTTGCGGGACAGGGTTGATGGCTACACCTTC. Its translation: CASSLELRDRVDGYTF.

This clone was picked up a small number of times. The CDR3 sequence: CASMGGGNTIYF. CDR3 in DNA: TGTGCCAGCATGGGGGGAGGAAACACCATATATTTT. This chain uses TRBV6-6 with TRBJ1-3; a weak D match, TRBD1 (5 bases). This CDR3 has 12 residues. The V end lost 7 bases, the J end lost 4 bases, and 8 bases lay between the germline ends. Germline loops: CDR1 MNHNY, CDR2 SVGAGI (reference sequence).

J is TRBJ2-2 and V is TRBV4-1; 7 bases match TRBD1. The CDR3 has 17 residues. The J segment lost 3 bases and the V segment lost 1 base, leaving 8 bases of the junction unmatched. Germline CDR1 reads MGHRA; CDR2 reads YSYEKL. The CDR3 DNA is TGCGCCAGCAGCCAAGTTGGGGTGGGACAGCACACCGGGGAGCTGTTTTTT. It specifies CASSQVGVGQHTGELFF.

This sequence joins TRBV7-2 and TRBJ2-7; no reliable D call. The CDR3 length is 16 residues. V shed 6 bases and J shed 0 bases, with 18 bases lying between them. Germline V lookup: CDR1 SGHTA, CDR2 FQGNSA. As DNA, the CDR3 is TGTGCCAGCAGTCCGATGGCTAGTATGGCCTCCTACGAGCAGTACTTC. Protein: CASSPMASMASYEQYF.